These 15 T cell receptor beta chains were all obtained from the same sample, sequenced in a study of CD4 T cells in relation to SARS-CoV-2 and coronaviruses. No antigens are known for them. Here immunoSEQ multiplex PCR was the method, and the copy in TCRdb shows in-frame clones only, minus some. The data hold about 43,000 clones, with about 80% observed a single time. The sample comprised naive CD4+ T cells from PBMCs, cultured in vitro. Subset noted: naive CD4+ T cells isolated by negative enrichment. The receptors originated from an adult with COVID-19.

V usage is TRBV5-4 and J usage is TRBJ2-7; the D is unclear. Germline V gene lookup returns CDR1 SGHNT and CDR2 YYREEE (reference sequence). The CDR3 is 14 residues long. Trimming took 4 bases from V and 5 from J, leaving 16 bases between them. As DNA, the CDR3 is TGTGCCAGCAGCCCCACCTCTATAGCTAACGAGCAGTACTTC. It translates to CASSPTSIANEQYF.

The chain uses TRBV7-2 and TRBJ2-7, with 9 positions matching TRBD1. Germline assignment: CDR1 SGHTA and CDR2 FQGNSA. This CDR3 is built from 19 residues. The junction had 16 bases not matched to a gene; V was cut back by 4 bases and J by 0 bases. Written as DNA, the CDR3 is TGTGCCAGCAGCTCGGAGGGACAGGGCGAGAGACTTCGCTCCTACGAGCAGTACTTC. Amino acid sequence: CASSSEGQGERLRSYEQYF.

About this clone: One end of the junction varies from germline; a read error may be responsible. The chain's CDR3 is CSARDSSGIW. DNA for the CDR3: TGCAGTGCTAGAGATTCGTCGGGGATTTGG. The V and J genes are TRBV20-1 and TRBJ1-1; the D is unclear. This CDR3 is 10 amino acids long. The V gene's germline CDR1 is DFQATT and CDR2 SNEGSKA (reference sequence).

CDR3 residues: CASSPAARIEEQYF. The CDR3 DNA sequence: TGTGCCAGCAGCCCAGCAGCTCGGATCGAGGAGCAGTACTTC. The rearrangement links TRBV7-2 to TRBJ2-7; D unclear. V dropped 5 bases and J dropped 7 bases, with 18 bases sitting between them. The CDR3 sequence is 14 residues long. Per the germline V gene, CDR1 is SGHTA and CDR2 is FQGNSA. The full variable domain, in which reference TRBV7-2 and TRBJ2-7 provide the parts outside the CDR3, is GAGVSQSPSNKVTEKGKDVELRCDPISGHTALYWYRQSLGQGLEFLIYFQGNSAPDKSGLPSDRFSAERTGGSVSTLTIQRTQQEDSAVYLCASSPAARIEEQYFGPGTRLTVT.

The chain recombines TRBV4-3 with TRBJ1-2; a possible D gene is TRBD1 (5 bases). This CDR3 comprises 15 residues. CDR1 LGHNA and CDR2 YSLEER come from the germline V gene. Trimming shortened V by 1 base and J by 2 bases, and 11 bases separated the two germline ends. The CDR3 DNA sequence: TGCGCCAGCAGCCAAGCGGGACCGCTAAACTATGGCTACACCTTC. The encoded protein is CASSQAGPLNYGYTF.

The chain couples TRBV6-5 to TRBJ1-2; D remains unclear. CDR1 MNHEY and CDR2 SVGAGI come from the germline V gene. This CDR3 region has 15 residues. Between the trimmed V and J ends, which lost 0 bases and 2 bases, there was a span of 10 bases. For the CDR3, the DNA is TGTGCCAGCAGTTACTCGATTACGGGAAACTATGGCTACACCTTC. Translated: CASSYSITGNYGYTF.

This chain connects TRBV6-2 or TRBV6-3 to TRBJ2-7, with D perhaps given as TRBD1 or TRBD2 (5 bases each). Per the germline V gene, CDR1 is MNHEY and CDR2 is SVGEGT. This CDR3 comprises 12 residues. Trimming removed 6 bases from V and 7 bases from J, with 13 bases in between. CDR3 DNA: TGTGCCAGCAGCCTGCTGGGGGAGGAGCAGTACTTC. Protein: CASSLLGEEQYF.

The chain employs TRBV5-8 and TRBJ2-1; TRBD1 matches at 7 bases. Unmatched junction bases numbered 8, after V lost 4 bases and J lost 1 base. The germline gives CDR1 SGHTS, CDR2 YDEGEE. The CDR3 is 16 residues long. The CDR3 DNA reads TGTGCCAGCAGCCCGAGGGACAGAAAGTCCTACAATGAGCAGTTCTTC. Translated, it gives CASSPRDRKSYNEQFF.

V gene TRBV2 combines with J gene TRBJ2-1, with D possibly matching TRBD2 (7 bases). This CDR3 is 18 amino acids long. V lost 7 bases and J 1 base, leaving 23 bases between the germline ends. CDR1 and CDR2 from the germline V gene are SNHLY and FYNNEI. The CDR3 sequence is CASTVRGAVKTSYNEQFF. CDR3 DNA: TGTGCCAGCACCGTCCGGGGGGCCGTGAAGACATCCTACAATGAGCAGTTCTTC.

This sequence joins TRBV5-1 and TRBJ2-1, with TRBD2 matching over 9 bases. This CDR3 has 16 residues. V shed 2 bases and J 8 bases; nucleotides not matched to a gene: 11. Germline assignment: CDR1 SGHRS and CDR2 YFSETQ. The CDR3 DNA reads as TGCGCCAGCAGCTTCATAGGGACTAGCTACATCGATGAGCAGTTCTTC. It translates to CASSFIGTSYIDEQFF.

This clone was counted between two and nine times. The chain uses TRBV7-2 and TRBJ1-2; TRBD1 matches 7 bases. Germline V CDR1 and CDR2: SGHTA, FQGNSA. CDR3 length equals 13 residues. After removal of 4 bases from V and 4 bases from J, the junction contained 3 bases not matched to a gene. The CDR3 bases are TGTGCCAGCAGCTGGGACAGCATCTATGGCTACACCTTC. This encodes CASSWDSIYGYTF.

The chain recombines TRBV7-6 with TRBJ2-3; TRBD1 or TRBD2 may be the D gene (5 bases each). V was cut by 8 bases and J by 5 bases, with 14 bases left in between. Germline loops: CDR1 SGHVS, CDR2 FNYEAQ. This CDR3 spans 13 amino acids. The CDR3 region has the DNA TGTGCCAGCCAGGGCCTGGGGGTAGATACGCAGTATTTT. This codes for CASQGLGVDTQYF.

This chain connects TRBV15 to TRBJ1-1; TRBD1 matches at 7 bases. Trimming removed 0 bases from V and 5 bases from J; junction bases left unmatched: 12. Germline loops: CDR1 LNHNV, CDR2 YYDKDF (reference sequence). The CDR3 runs to 17 residues. The CDR3 nucleotides read TGTGCCACCAGCAGAGACTTAGCTGTACAGGGGAGGACTGAAGCTTTCTTT. Translation gives CATSRDLAVQGRTEAFF.

This chain uses TRBV10-1 with TRBJ2-2; D unclear. CDR1 and CDR2 (germline): WNHNN, SYGVQD (reference sequence). Trimming stripped 2 bases from V and 1 base from J, with 14 bases between. The CDR3 is 17 amino acids. This CDR3 reads CASSERWKGGNTGELFF. DNA for the CDR3: TGCGCCAGCAGTGAGAGGTGGAAGGGCGGGAACACCGGGGAGCTGTTTTTT.

The V and J genes are TRBV7-9 and TRBJ2-5; D is unclear. CDR3 length: 14 residues. Germline loops: CDR1 SEHNR, CDR2 FQNEAQ (reference sequence). With 1 base removed from V and 5 bases from J, the gap between germline ends came to 11 bases. CDR3 residues: CASSLGREAETQYF. The CDR3 DNA reads as TGTGCCAGCAGCTTAGGTAGGGAAGCGGAGACCCAGTACTTC.